What follows are 9 T cell receptor beta chains derived from one specimen sequenced in a study of blood T cell repertoires in COVID-19. Clones were read by immunoSEQ multiplex PCR, and TCRdb kept only the in-frame ones, dropping some. The sample includes under 400,000 clones, approximately 89% seen only once; the top ten take around 4%. The sample comprised peripheral blood. These receptors were taken from a woman aged 55-75 years with COVID-19, enrolled during active disease.

The gene calls are TRBV19 and TRBJ2-1; 13 nucleotides align to TRBD2. Germline loops: CDR1 LNHDA, CDR2 SQIVND (reference sequence). This CDR3 contains 16 residues. J gave up 4 bases and V 6 bases, and 6 bases lay outside the gene matches. DNA for the CDR3: TGTGCCAGTAGCAGGACTAGCGGGGGCCTTTACAATGAGCAGTTCTTC. Protein: CASSRTSGGLYNEQFF.

This chain joins TRBV7-9 and TRBJ2-7; TRBD2 matches at 11 bases. This CDR3 comprises 14 residues. V dropped 5 bases and J dropped 3; count of bases not matched to a gene: 3. Germline V gene data show CDR1 as SEHNR and CDR2 as FQNEAQ (reference sequence). CDR3 amino acids: CASSPGLADYEQYF. CDR3 coding DNA: TGTGCCAGCAGCCCGGGACTAGCGGACTACGAGCAGTACTTC.

The chain is built from TRBV19 and TRBJ1-1, with D perhaps TRBD1 (5 bases). Trimming cost V 7 bases and J 6 bases, with 18 bases left between them. Per the germline V gene, CDR1 is LNHDA and CDR2 is SQIVND (reference sequence). This CDR3 is 14 amino acids long. In DNA form, the CDR3 reads TGTGCCAGTACGGAAAGACAGTCGGTATCTGAAGCTTTCTTT. Protein sequence: CASTERQSVSEAFF. Supplemented by reference TRBV19 and TRBJ1-1, the full variable domain reads DGGITQSPKYLFRKEGQNVTLSCEQNLNHDAMYWYRQDPGQGLRLIYYSQIVNDFQKGDIAEGYSVSREKKESFPLTVTSAQKNPTAFYLCASTERQSVSEAFFGQGTRLTVV.

CDR3 protein: CASSQDKSLSYNEQFF. The CDR3 bases are TGTGCCAGCAGCCAAGATAAATCGCTTAGCTACAATGAGCAGTTCTTC. The chain employs TRBV4-2 and TRBJ2-1; the D is unclear. The CDR3 loop spans 16 amino acids. The germline V gene encodes CDR1 LGHNA and CDR2 YNFKEQ. Trimming removed 0 bases at V and 3 bases at J, with 12 bases between.

The chain couples TRBV19 to TRBJ2-2; D is possibly TRBD2 (6 bases). The CDR3 totals 16 residues. Looked up from germline, CDR1 is LNHDA and CDR2 is SQIVND (reference sequence). The germline V and J ends were trimmed by 5 bases and 5 bases, with 18 bases remaining between them. The CDR3 is CASSLGLIFWTGELFF. The CDR3 DNA sequence: TGTGCCAGTAGTCTGGGACTTATCTTTTGGACCGGGGAGCTGTTTTTT.

The J gene is TRBJ1-4, the V gene TRBV27; D gene unclear. The V gene's germline CDR1 is MNHEY and CDR2 SMNVEV (reference sequence). Deletions cut 7 bases from V and 8 bases from J, with 17 bases between. The CDR3 is 14 residues long. The DNA for the CDR3 is TGTGCCAGCACCTCCGGGAGGATAGGAGAAAAACTGTTTTTT. Translated: CASTSGRIGEKLFF.

The V call is TRBV19, the J call TRBJ1-2; TRBD1 agrees at 7 bases. CDR1 and CDR2 (germline): LNHDA, SQIVND (reference sequence). V gave up 4 bases and J gave up 0 bases; unmatched junction bases: 5. This CDR3 has 15 amino acids. The CDR3 bases are TGTGCCAGTAGTACCCGGGACAGAGCTAACTATGGCTACACCTTC. Translated, it gives CASSTRDRANYGYTF.

This chain joins TRBV6-2 or TRBV6-3 and TRBJ1-1, with TRBD1 identical over 8 bases. The CDR3 consists of 13 residues. The germline gives CDR1 MNHEY, CDR2 SVGEGT. With V trimmed by 5 bases and J by 8 bases, 7 bases remained unmatched. CDR3 coding DNA: TGTGCCAGCAGTCCCTTCACAGGGGGAGAAGCTTTCTTT. It yields the protein CASSPFTGGEAFF.

The chain links TRBV6-5 to TRBJ2-7; D is undetermined. The germline gives CDR1 MNHEY, CDR2 SVGAGI. The germline V and J ends were trimmed by 6 bases and 3 bases, with 6 bases remaining between them. CDR3 length equals 11 residues. The CDR3: CASRELYEQYF. In DNA, the CDR3 is TGTGCCAGCAGGGAGCTCTACGAGCAGTACTTC.